This T cell receptor (beta chain) emerged from a study of shared clonotypes between healthy human individuals. Points from the study as a whole: The four-donor shared clonotypes exceeded non-shared clonotypes in generation probability, with non-shared ones scoring lower. Among the subsets, naive ones generally showed larger estimated richness than memory ones. For sorted subsets, rarefaction showed incomplete sequencing despite large depth.

Deletions cut 5 bases from V and 3 bases from J, with 17 bases between. CDR3 length: 15 residues. Germline CDR1 reads MNHEY; CDR2 reads SMNVEV (reference sequence). Produced via immunoSEQ multiplex PCR; TCRdb's table is partial and in-frame only. Here the sample spans roughly 2 million clones, approximately 96% being singletons. The count of this clone is one. What it recognizes is unknown. Donors included only healthy HIV-negative adults lacking recent acute infections or vaccinations. The chain has TRBV27 and TRBJ2-7; D may correspond to TRBD1 or TRBD2 (5 bases each). The source material was naive CD4+ T cells sorted from blood. Subset of the sample: CD45RA+ positively selected. This clonotype was obtained from a man younger than 35 in good health. CDR3 sequence reads: CASSMGSGQGYEQYF. DNA of the CDR3: TGTGCCAGCAGTATGGGTTCGGGGCAGGGCTACGAGCAGTACTTC.